The 14 T cell receptor beta chains reported below all come from one sample, sequenced in a study of cytomegalovirus exposure and HLA in healthy donors. Primers for the PCR totalled 60 Vbeta and 13 Jbeta. TCRdb's copy holds only in-frame clones and misses some; the assay was immunoSEQ multiplex PCR. This sample has around 90,000 clones; 70% to 85% occur once, and the top ten carry about 4%. Sequenced sample: PBMCs. These receptors were obtained from a man over 45 in good health and CMV-seronegative.

The chain links TRBV9 to TRBJ2-7; no reliable D call. With 2 bases removed from V and 1 base from J, the gap between germline ends came to 13 bases. This CDR3 is built from 15 residues. The germline gives CDR1 SGDLS, CDR2 YYNGEE. Here the CDR3 DNA reads TGTGCCAGCAGCGTCGCCGCGGAATCTTCCTACGAGCAGTACTTC. It encodes CASSVAAESSYEQYF.

The rearrangement links TRBV9 to TRBJ2-4, with a possible D match to TRBD2 (5 bases). Per germline, CDR1 SGDLS and CDR2 YYNGEE. The germline V and J ends were trimmed by 0 bases and 6 bases, with 7 bases remaining between them. The CDR3 runs to 13 residues. The CDR3 sequence: CASSVGEGNIQYF. For the CDR3, the DNA is TGTGCCAGCAGCGTAGGTGAGGGAAACATTCAGTACTTC.

This sequence joins TRBV9 and TRBJ2-1; possible D gene TRBD2, 5 bases. V was pared by 3 bases and J by 6 bases, with 13 bases between. From germline, CDR1 is SGDLS and CDR2 YYNGEE. This CDR3 is 14 amino acids long. The DNA for the CDR3 is TGTGCCAGCAGCGCGGACTCCCGATTCAATGAGCAGTTCTTC. Its translation: CASSADSRFNEQFF.

The genes are TRBV5-6 and TRBJ2-5; 9 bases fit TRBD1. The junction had 5 bases not matched to a gene; V was cut back by 0 bases and J by 11 bases. This CDR3 contains 13 residues. Germline V gene data show CDR1 as SGHDT and CDR2 as YYEEEE. The DNA for the CDR3 is TGTGCCAGCAGCTTGGGACAGGGGGGGCAGCAGTACTTC. Translation: CASSLGQGGQQYF.

The chain employs TRBV30 and TRBJ1-3, with D perhaps matching TRBD1 (5 bases). V was pared by 0 bases and J by 8 bases, with 8 bases between. The CDR3 is made up of 12 amino acids. CDR1 GTSNPN and CDR2 SVGIG come from the germline V gene (reference sequence). The CDR3 DNA is TGTGCCTGGAGTGTTAAAGGGGACACCATATATTTT. This sequence encodes CAWSVKGDTIYF.

The J gene is TRBJ2-1, the V gene TRBV11-2; unclear D gene. The V and J ends lost 5 bases and 0 bases respectively, with 5 bases between them. CDR3 length: 13 residues. From germline, CDR1 is SGHAT and CDR2 FQNNGV. The CDR3 loop is CASSPTSYNEQFF. CDR3 nucleotide sequence: TGTGCCAGCAGCCCTACCTCCTACAATGAGCAGTTCTTC.

Remarks on this clone: The junction and the germline gene differ at one end; a read error may be behind it. The chain employs TRBV7-9 and TRBJ1-2; 7 bases are shared with TRBD1. This CDR3 comprises 15 residues. Germline lookup yields CDR1 SEHNR and CDR2 FQNEAQ (reference sequence). CDR3 nucleotides: TGTTCCAGCAGCTCAGGACAGGTTCCATTGGGAGGCTACACCTTC. Protein product: CSSSSGQVPLGGYTF.

The J gene is TRBJ2-3, the V gene TRBV11-1; TRBD2 matches 12 bases. From germline, CDR1 is SGHAT and CDR2 FQDESV (reference sequence). The ends lost 3 bases at V and 1 base at J; junction bases unmatched: 2. The CDR3 is made up of 16 amino acids. In nucleotides, the CDR3 is TGTGCCAGCAGCTTTGGACTAGCGGGGCGCACAGATACGCAGTATTTT. Its protein is CASSFGLAGRTDTQYF.

The rearrangement joins TRBV29-1 to TRBJ2-3; 7 bases match TRBD1. The CDR3 consists of 16 residues. Germline CDR1 SQVTM, CDR2 ANQGSEA. The V and J ends lost 1 base and 0 bases, in that order; junction bases with no gene match: 7. The CDR3 nucleotides read TGCAGCGTTGAAGGGACAGGACGGAGAAGCACAGATACGCAGTATTTT. Encoded protein: CSVEGTGRRSTDTQYF.

The J gene is TRBJ2-3, the V gene TRBV25-1; 7 bases are shared with TRBD2. The V gene's germline CDR1 is MGHDK and CDR2 SYGVNS. Losses at the gene ends were 5 bases for V and 2 bases for J; bases not matched to a gene: 10. CDR3 length equals 16 residues. CDR3 loop: CASSPRGGSFTDTQYF. The CDR3 DNA reads as TGTGCCAGCAGTCCACGGGGCGGGAGTTTCACAGATACGCAGTATTTT.

This clone appeared a few times. This chain connects TRBV5-6 to TRBJ2-1, with 7 positions matching TRBD1. CDR3 size: 18 residues. The trim removed 1 base at V and 3 bases at J, leaving 13 bases unmatched. Looked up from germline, CDR1 is SGHDT and CDR2 is YYEEEE. The CDR3 region has the DNA TGTGCCAGCAGCTTGCTGAGGATGGGGACAGCGGACTACAATGAGCAGTTCTTC. Its translation is CASSLLRMGTADYNEQFF.

The chain uses TRBV5-4 and TRBJ1-2, with D possibly being TRBD1 (6 bases). This CDR3 has 13 amino acids. The germline V gene has CDR1 SGHNT and CDR2 YYREEE (reference sequence). The V and J ends lost 0 bases and 5 bases respectively, with 8 bases between them. Written as DNA, the CDR3 is TGTGCCAGCAGCTTGGAGGGGGGGTATGGCTACACCTTC. It translates to CASSLEGGYGYTF.

The V and J genes are TRBV28 and TRBJ1-5; no firm D call. V lost 2 bases and J 9 bases, leaving 8 bases between the germline ends. Germline V gene sequence: CDR1 MDHEN, CDR2 SYDVKM. CDR3 length equals 12 residues. CDR3 bases: TGTGCCAGCAGTTTAGGGTCAGGGCCCCAGCATTTT. Amino acid sequence: CASSLGSGPQHF.

This clone was counted once. The V gene is TRBV28, the J gene TRBJ2-7; 9 bases map to TRBD1. CDR1 and CDR2 from the germline V gene are MDHEN and SYDVKM. Germline trimming cut 4 bases from V and 3 bases from J; bases unmatched to any gene: 4. The CDR3 has 14 amino acids. The CDR3 DNA reads TGTGCCAGCAGTTCGCCGGGACAGGGCTACGAGCAGTACTTC. This translates into CASSSPGQGYEQYF.